The 5 T cell receptor beta chains below all came from one sample that was sequenced in a study of control samples from healthy donors and cancer patients. Clones were read by immunoSEQ multiplex PCR, and TCRdb kept only the in-frame ones, dropping some. The table has about 150,000 clones, 70% to 90% seen once; the top ten hold over 1.5%. The sequenced material came from blood. These receptors were taken from a young man in good health.

The J gene is TRBJ2-4, the V gene TRBV3-1 (or the pseudogene TRBV3-2); unclear D gene. V lost 5 bases and J lost 4, with 21 bases in between. From germline, CDR1 is LGHDT and CDR2 YNNKEL (reference sequence). This CDR3 region has 17 residues. The CDR3 DNA sequence: TGTGCCAGCAGCTACGTGAGTCCCATTGCAAGAAAAAACATTCAGTACTTC. The encoded protein is CASSYVSPIARKNIQYF.

This clone was detected once. This chain links TRBV3-1 (or the pseudogene TRBV3-2) with TRBJ2-4; D is ambiguous. V was clipped by 1 base and J by 3 bases, with 10 bases between them. The CDR3 is made up of 15 amino acids. Looked up from germline, CDR1 is LGHDT and CDR2 is YNNKEL (reference sequence). The CDR3 nucleotides are TGTGCCAGCAGCCAAGGGGTGCTCGGCAAAAACATTCAGTACTTC. Protein: CASSQGVLGKNIQYF.

The chain combines TRBV19 with TRBJ1-4; 10 nucleotides agree with TRBD1. The junction had 6 bases not matched to a gene; V was cut back by 3 bases and J by 2 bases. CDR3 length equals 17 residues. Per germline, CDR1 LNHDA and CDR2 SQIVND (reference sequence). The CDR3 region is CASSIWTGGWTNEKLFF. DNA of the CDR3: TGTGCCAGTAGTATCTGGACAGGGGGTTGGACTAATGAAAAACTGTTTTTT.

The chain uses TRBV19 and TRBJ1-5, with 7 bases that match TRBD1. Germline values: CDR1 LNHDA, CDR2 SQIVND (reference sequence). V lost 5 bases, J lost 2 bases, and 9 bases stayed unmatched. The CDR3 loop spans 16 amino acids. This CDR3 reads CASSRGGQEGNQPQHF. The CDR3 DNA follows: TGTGCCAGTAGTCGAGGAGGACAGGAGGGCAATCAGCCCCAGCATTTT.

In regard to this clone: The sample has other DNA sequences that encode this CDR3 too. The rearrangement uses TRBV19 and TRBJ2-5, with D perhaps TRBD2 (7 bases). The V end was cut by 8 bases, the J end by 5 bases, with 15 bases between. The CDR3 covers 13 residues. Looked up from germline, CDR1 is LNHDA and CDR2 is SQIVND (reference sequence). CDR3 loop: CASRTGGGETQYF. As DNA, the CDR3 is TGTGCCAGTCGGACGGGGGGCGGGGAGACCCAGTACTTC.